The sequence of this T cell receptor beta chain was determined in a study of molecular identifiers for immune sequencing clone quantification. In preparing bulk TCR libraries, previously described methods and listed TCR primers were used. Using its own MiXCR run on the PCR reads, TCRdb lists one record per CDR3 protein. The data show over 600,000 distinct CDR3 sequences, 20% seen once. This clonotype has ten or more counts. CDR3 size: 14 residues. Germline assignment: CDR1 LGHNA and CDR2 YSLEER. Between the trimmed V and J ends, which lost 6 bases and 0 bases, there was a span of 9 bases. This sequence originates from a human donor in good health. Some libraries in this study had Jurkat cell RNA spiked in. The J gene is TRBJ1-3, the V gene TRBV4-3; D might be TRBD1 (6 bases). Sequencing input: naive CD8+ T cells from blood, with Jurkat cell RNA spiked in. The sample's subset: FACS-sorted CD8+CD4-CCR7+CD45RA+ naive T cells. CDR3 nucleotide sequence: TGCGCCAGCAGACGGGACATCTCTGGAAACACCATATATTTT. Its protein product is CASRRDISGNTIYF.